The clone carrying this TCR beta chain turned up a few times. The antigen remains undetermined. The source of the sample is a study of OX40 agonist ivuxolimab in advanced cancers. Whole-study context: Patients assigned to dose escalation were diagnosed with hepatocellular carcinoma, melanoma, renal cell or head and neck cancer. Partial responses were achieved by three patients: one hepatocellular carcinoma, two cutaneous melanoma. The study's findings and limits: Average numbers of expanded clones were greater in CD8+ T cells than in CD4+.

V lost 6 bases and J 2 bases, leaving 11 bases between the germline ends. This CDR3 is 13 amino acids long. From germline, CDR1 is KGHSH and CDR2 LQKENI. TCRdb keeps only in-frame clones here, not all; method: immunoSEQ multiplex PCR. The sample contains about 71,000 clones, around 80% of which appear only once. This TCR came from an adult with an advanced solid tumor such as melanoma, head and neck, liver or kidney cancer. The chain links TRBV18 to TRBJ2-7, with D possibly being TRBD2 (6 bases). The sample in question was CD4+ or CD8+ T cells sorted from blood, obtained in a trial of the OX40 agonist ivuxolimab. The DNA of the CDR3 is TGTGCCAGCTCTCCGTCGGGGGCCTACGAGCAGTACTTC. This translates into CASSPSGAYEQYF.